There are a few counts of the clone carrying this T cell receptor beta chain. These data belong to a study of cytomegalovirus exposure and HLA in healthy donors. On the study more broadly: Earlier, approximately 190 million T cells were analyzed, and some 120 million unique TCR beta sequences were found among them. Unique TCRs from HLA-typed donors, roughly 89 million of them, were held in an early data release.

Germline V gives CDR1 MDHEN, CDR2 SYDVKM. Trimming removed 6 bases from V and 4 bases from J, with 13 bases in between. The CDR3 length is 14 residues. The PCR ran on 60 Vbeta and 13 Jbeta primers. As processed by the authors: The authors later counted some 76 million unique TCR beta chains, around 9.9 million of them shared. TCRdb's copy holds only in-frame clones and misses some; the assay was immunoSEQ multiplex PCR. V and J calls and clone size are given by that table; D and trimming were obtained from the DNA. The sample includes about 87,000 clones, over 65% seen only once; the top ten take around 22%.

The J gene is TRBJ1-3, the V gene TRBV28, with D possibly matching TRBD1 (6 bases). This TCR was sampled from a man aged 25-45 years in good health and CMV-seropositive. The sample was PBMCs. The CDR3 DNA reads TGTGCCAGCAGAGTAGGGGGTTCCGGAAACACCATATATTTT. Amino acid sequence: CASRVGGSGNTIYF.